The entry below gives a single T cell receptor (beta chain) sequence along with its context. The entry originates in a study of sequential checkpoint blockade in melanoma. Treatment here: randomized to nivolumab then ipilimumab (arm A) or the reverse (arm B). From thawed PBMCs, live CD3+CD8+ cells negative for CD19 and CD56 were sorted. Sequenced by immunoSEQ multiplex PCR; TCRdb stores in-frame clones only, minus some. Of tens of thousands of clones in the sample, more than 60% were seen once. CDR3 size: 11 residues. Trimming at V came to 3 bases and at J to 9 bases, leaving 1 base not matched to a gene. Germline values: CDR1 DFQATT, CDR2 SNEGSKA (reference sequence).

Sequences were derived from CD8+ T cells sorted from blood (inferred from file names), sampled from a patient given nivolumab and ipilimumab in sequence. The chain combines TRBV20-1 with TRBJ2-2; 7 nucleotides match TRBD2. The source is a human donor with melanoma. The CDR3 here is CSARGGRELFF. The CDR3 region has the DNA TGCAGTGCTAGGGGGGGGAGGGAGCTGTTTTTT.